Listed below are T cell receptor beta chains from one sample, sequenced in a study of shared clonotypes between healthy human individuals. The method was immunoSEQ multiplex PCR; TCRdb's version includes in-frame clones alone and lacks a portion of them. Here the sample spans 450,000 to 700,000 clones, less than 97% being singletons. Sequenced sample: naive CD8+ T cells sorted from blood. The receptors were sampled from a woman in her twenties or thirties in good health. CDR3s include the opening cysteine and the closing phenylalanine or tryptophan. The D gene is left open where the match is weak. Clone size is stated in some rows and not others, as once, few, many or a class when expanded.

V: TRBV30; D: TRBD2; J: TRBJ2-1; size: -; DNA: TGTGCCTGGAACCTAGCGGGAGCGTGGAATGAGCAGTTCTTC; CDR3: CAWNLAGAWNEQFF
V: TRBV27; D: -; J: TRBJ2-1; size: -; DNA: TGTGCCAGCAGTTTCGGGATCACCTACAATGAGCAGTTCTTC; CDR3: CASSFGITYNEQFF
V: TRBV13; D: TRBD2; J: TRBJ2-1; size: -; DNA: TGTGCCAGCAGCAGCACCCTAGCGGGAGGGTACAATGAGCAGTTCTTC; CDR3: CASSSTLAGGYNEQFF
V: TRBV27; D: -; J: TRBJ2-2; size: -; DNA: TGTGCCAGCAGTTTTAGCGCCGGGGAGCTGTTTTTT; CDR3: CASSFSAGELFF
V: TRBV2; D: -; J: TRBJ1-1; size: -; DNA: TGTGCCAGCAGAGACTTAGTGAACACTGAAGCTTTCTTT; CDR3: CASRDLVNTEAFF
V: TRBV27; D: TRBD1; J: TRBJ1-2; size: -; DNA: TGTGCCAGCAGTAGTCCCGGGACAGGGGTAGGTGGCTACACCTTC; CDR3: CASSSPGTGVGGYTF
V: TRBV13; D: -; J: TRBJ2-3; size: -; DNA: TGTGCCAGCAGCTATGGCGGGATGGGAGATACGCAGTATTTT; CDR3: CASSYGGMGDTQYF
V: TRBV29-1; D: -; J: TRBJ1-3; size: -; DNA: TGCAGCGTCTCCCTCGTGAATGGAAACACCATATATTTT; CDR3: CSVSLVNGNTIYF
V: TRBV9; D: -; J: TRBJ1-4; size: -; DNA: TGTGCCAGCAGCCTAACGGTGTCGGGGCATGATGAAAAACTGTTTTTT; CDR3: CASSLTVSGHDEKLFF
V: TRBV7-6; D: -; J: TRBJ2-3; size: once; DNA: TGTGCCAGCAGCTTGGGGACCACCACAGATACGCAGTATTTT; CDR3: CASSLGTTTDTQYF
V: TRBV7-9; D: -; J: TRBJ2-7; size: -; DNA: TGTGCCACCTCGAGGGGGGAAGGGTACGAGCAGTACTTC; CDR3: CATSRGEGYEQYF
V: TRBV7-9; D: -; J: TRBJ2-1; size: -; DNA: TGTGCCAGCGCAATGGCGGTAAATGAGCAGTTCTTC; CDR3: CASAMAVNEQFF
V: TRBV9; D: TRBD2; J: TRBJ2-1; size: once; DNA: TGTGCCAGCAGCGTAGGTGGGACTAGTATCTACAATGAGCAGTTCTTC; CDR3: CASSVGGTSIYNEQFF
V: TRBV7-2; D: -; J: TRBJ2-2; size: -; DNA: TGTGCCAGCAGCTTAGGTGTCAGGGGGGCACCCGGGGAGCTGTTTTTT; CDR3: CASSLGVRGAPGELFF
V: TRBV5-1; D: -; J: TRBJ1-1; size: -; DNA: TGCGCCAGCAGCACGTCAGGACTACCGAACACTGAAGCTTTCTTT; CDR3: CASSTSGLPNTEAFF
V: TRBV5-6; D: -; J: TRBJ2-1; size: -; DNA: TGTGCCAGCAGCTTGACGGGTGCCGTACACAATGAGCAGTTCTTC; CDR3: CASSLTGAVHNEQFF
V: TRBV5-8; D: -; J: TRBJ2-7; size: -; DNA: TGTGCCAGCAGTCCGGGGTACGAGCAGTACTTC; CDR3: CASSPGYEQYF
V: TRBV4-2; D: -; J: TRBJ2-7; size: -; DNA: TGTGCCAGCAGCCAAGAAAAAACTGGCACCTACGAGCAGTACTTC; CDR3: CASSQEKTGTYEQYF
V: TRBV28; D: TRBD2; J: TRBJ2-1; size: -; DNA: TGTGCCAGCAGTCTCCTTCCCCGGGAGGACAATGAGCAGTTCTTC; CDR3: CASSLLPREDNEQFF
V: TRBV27; D: -; J: TRBJ1-5; size: -; DNA: TGTGCCAGCAGTGGGGGGGGAGGCAATCAGCCCCAGCATTTT; CDR3: CASSGGGGNQPQHF
V: TRBV5-1; D: TRBD2; J: TRBJ2-7; size: -; DNA: TGCGCCAGCAGCCCGAGGACTAGCGTCTACGAGCAGTACTTC; CDR3: CASSPRTSVYEQYF
V: TRBV7-3; D: TRBD2; J: TRBJ2-1; size: once; DNA: TGTGCCAGCAGCCAGGGACTAGGTAACAATGAGCAGTTCTTC; CDR3: CASSQGLGNNEQFF
V: TRBV29-1; D: -; J: TRBJ2-7; size: -; DNA: TGCAGCGTTTCCGGGGGCGATCGTTACGAGCAGTACTTC; CDR3: CSVSGGDRYEQYF
V: TRBV28; D: -; J: TRBJ2-1; size: -; DNA: TGTGCCAGCAGGGGCAGTGAGCAGTTCTTC; CDR3: CASRGSEQFF
V: TRBV19; D: -; J: TRBJ1-5; size: -; DNA: TGTGCTAGTGGAGGGGACATAGATCAGCCCCAGCATTTT; CDR3: CASGGDIDQPQHF
V: TRBV2; D: TRBD2; J: TRBJ2-7; size: -; DNA: TGTGCCAGCAGGGCTCCGGGGGGAGACGAGCAGTACTTC; CDR3: CASRAPGGDEQYF
V: TRBV28; D: TRBD2; J: TRBJ2-7; size: -; DNA: TGTGCCAGCACCCCCCCTAGCGGGAGTAGCGAGCAGTACTTC; CDR3: CASTPPSGSSEQYF
V: TRBV28; D: TRBD1; J: TRBJ1-5; size: -; DNA: TGTGCCAGCAGTCGGGACAGGGGGCTAGGGCAGCCCCAGCATTTT; CDR3: CASSRDRGLGQPQHF
V: TRBV4-1; D: -; J: TRBJ2-2; size: -; DNA: TGCGCCAGCAGCCCCGAAGGTTGGGACGGAGAGGGTACCGGGGAGCTGTTTTTT; CDR3: CASSPEGWDGEGTGELFF
V: TRBV5-1; D: -; J: TRBJ1-6; size: once; DNA: TGCGCCAGCAGGGGTGCGACCAATTCACCCCTCCACTTT; CDR3: CASRGATNSPLHF
V: TRBV27; D: -; J: TRBJ2-3; size: -; DNA: TGTGCCAGCAGTTTGACCGGGGGTCTGAGCACAGATACGCAGTATTTT; CDR3: CASSLTGGLSTDTQYF
V: TRBV10-2; D: -; J: TRBJ1-2; size: -; DNA: TGCGCCAGCAGTCAGGGACGGTTTATGGCTAAAGGGTTC; CDR3: CASSQGRFMAKGF
V: TRBV15; D: -; J: TRBJ2-1; size: -; DNA: TGTGCCACCAGCAGAGTCGGGAGCTCCTACAATGAGCAGTTCTTC; CDR3: CATSRVGSSYNEQFF
V: TRBV5-1; D: -; J: TRBJ1-2; size: few; DNA: TGCGCCAGCAGCTTCGAGACACCGCATGGCTACACCTTC; CDR3: CASSFETPHGYTF
V: TRBV10-2; D: TRBD1; J: TRBJ1-2; size: -; DNA: TGCGCCAGCAGTGAGTTGGGACAGACTAACTATGGCTACACCTTC; CDR3: CASSELGQTNYGYTF
V: TRBV11-2; D: TRBD2; J: TRBJ2-1; size: -; DNA: TGTGCCAGCAGCTTCAGCGGGAGAATTAACAATGAGCAGTTCTTC; CDR3: CASSFSGRINNEQFF
V: TRBV29-1; D: -; J: TRBJ2-6; size: -; DNA: TGCAGCGTTGAGGGGCGGGACCCCTCTGGGGCCAACGTCCTGACTTTC; CDR3: CSVEGRDPSGANVLTF
V: TRBV28; D: -; J: TRBJ2-1; size: -; DNA: TGTGCCAGCAGTTTAACTGGGGGCGCCTACAATGAGCAGTTCTTC; CDR3: CASSLTGGAYNEQFF
V: TRBV28; D: TRBD2; J: TRBJ2-1; size: -; DNA: TGTGCCAGCAGTTTAGGGAGCGGGGTTGAGCAGTTCTTC; CDR3: CASSLGSGVEQFF
V: TRBV9; D: TRBD1; J: TRBJ2-7; size: -; DNA: TGTGCCAGCAGCGTAGGGACAGGGTTCGACGAGCAGTACTTC; CDR3: CASSVGTGFDEQYF
V: TRBV6-6; D: -; J: TRBJ1-6; size: -; DNA: TGTGCCAGCAGTTTAAACGATTATAATTCACCCCTCCACTTT; CDR3: CASSLNDYNSPLHF
V: TRBV28; D: -; J: TRBJ1-1; size: few; DNA: TGTGCCAGCAGTCCGGGCCCCCTCGGCACTGAAGCTTTCTTT; CDR3: CASSPGPLGTEAFF
V: TRBV27; D: -; J: TRBJ2-6; size: -; DNA: TGTGCCAGCGGCAATTCTGGGGCCAACGTCCTGACTTTC; CDR3: CASGNSGANVLTF
V: TRBV28; D: -; J: TRBJ2-3; size: -; DNA: TGTGCCAGCAGTTTTAGCGCTAGCACAGATACGCAGTATTTT; CDR3: CASSFSASTDTQYF
V: TRBV5-6; D: -; J: TRBJ2-7; size: once; DNA: TGTGCCAGCAGCTGGGCTGACTCCTACGAGCAGTACTTC; CDR3: CASSWADSYEQYF
V: TRBV27; D: TRBD1; J: TRBJ2-7; size: -; DNA: TGTGCCACCCGGGCAGGGGGATACTACGAGCAGTACTTC; CDR3: CATRAGGYYEQYF
V: TRBV7-9; D: -; J: TRBJ2-5; size: -; DNA: TGTGCCAGCAGCTCCGGGACACAACAAGAGACCCAGTACTTC; CDR3: CASSSGTQQETQYF
V: TRBV7-6; D: -; J: TRBJ2-5; size: -; DNA: TGTGCCAGCAGCCCACAGAGATTCTTAGAGACCCAGTACTTC; CDR3: CASSPQRFLETQYF
V: TRBV2; D: -; J: TRBJ2-5; size: -; DNA: TGTGCCAGCCGGGCTAGCTGGGAGACCCAGTACTTC; CDR3: CASRASWETQYF
V: TRBV4-1; D: TRBD1; J: TRBJ2-7; size: -; DNA: TGCGCCAGCAGCCAGGGACAGGGCCACTCCTACGAGCAGTACTTC; CDR3: CASSQGQGHSYEQYF
V: TRBV19; D: TRBD2; J: TRBJ2-1; size: -; DNA: TGTGCCAGTAGTATAGACGTGTTTGCCAATCCGGGACTAGGTCGCGAGCAGTTCTTC; CDR3: CASSIDVFANPGLGREQFF
V: TRBV6-5; D: -; J: TRBJ1-1; size: -; DNA: TGTGCCAGCAGGGGCCAGGAGCACGGTCCTGAAGCTTTCTTT; CDR3: CASRGQEHGPEAFF
V: TRBV7-3; D: -; J: TRBJ2-3; size: once; DNA: TGTGCCAGCAGCTTAATGGGACGGAGCACAGATACGCAGTATTTT; CDR3: CASSLMGRSTDTQYF
V: TRBV27; D: -; J: TRBJ2-1; size: -; DNA: TGTGCCAGCAGTTTATTGAGTTCCGGACCTAATGAGCAGTTCTTC; CDR3: CASSLLSSGPNEQFF
V: TRBV27; D: TRBD2; J: TRBJ2-7; size: few; DNA: TGTGCCAGCAGTATACTAGCGGGAGGGAAGGGCGAGCAGTACTTC; CDR3: CASSILAGGKGEQYF
V: TRBV19; D: TRBD2; J: TRBJ2-1; size: -; DNA: TGTGCCAGTAGTATTATGGCGGGAGGGCCGGGCAATGAGCAGTTCTTC; CDR3: CASSIMAGGPGNEQFF
V: TRBV4-1; D: -; J: TRBJ2-7; size: once; DNA: TGCGCCAGCAGCCAAGCCACAGCCGTGACCTACGAGCAGTACTTC; CDR3: CASSQATAVTYEQYF
V: TRBV30; D: TRBD1; J: TRBJ1-2; size: -; DNA: TGTGCCTGGAGGAGACAGGGGCCTGGCTACACCTTC; CDR3: CAWRRQGPGYTF
V: TRBV10-3; D: TRBD1; J: TRBJ1-1; size: -; DNA: TGTGCCATCAGTGACGGACAGGGTTCAAACACTGAAGCTTTCTTT; CDR3: CAISDGQGSNTEAFF
V: TRBV5-8; D: TRBD1; J: TRBJ1-5; size: -; DNA: TGTGCCAGCAGCTTGTCTCCAGGGGGCCGGCAGCCCCAGCATTTT; CDR3: CASSLSPGGRQPQHF